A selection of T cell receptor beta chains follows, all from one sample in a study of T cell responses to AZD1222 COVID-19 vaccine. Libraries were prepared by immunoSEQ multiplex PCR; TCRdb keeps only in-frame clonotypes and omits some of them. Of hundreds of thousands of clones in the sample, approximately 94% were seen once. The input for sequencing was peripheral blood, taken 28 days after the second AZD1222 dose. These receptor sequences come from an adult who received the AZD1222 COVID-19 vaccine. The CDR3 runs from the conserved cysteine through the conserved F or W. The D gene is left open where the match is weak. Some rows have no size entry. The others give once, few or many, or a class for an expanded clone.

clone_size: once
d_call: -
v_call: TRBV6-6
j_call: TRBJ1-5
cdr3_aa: CASLGTRGEPQHF
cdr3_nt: TGTGCCAGCCTGGGGACAAGGGGTGAGCCCCAGCATTTT

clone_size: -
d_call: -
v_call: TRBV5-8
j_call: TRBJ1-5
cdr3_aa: CASSGGVQGGQPQHF
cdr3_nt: TGTGCCAGCAGCGGGGGGGTACAGGGAGGCCAGCCCCAGCATTTT

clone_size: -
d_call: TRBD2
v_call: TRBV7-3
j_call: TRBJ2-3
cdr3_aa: CASSPTSGGLTDTQYF
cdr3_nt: TGTGCCAGCAGCCCGACTAGCGGGGGCCTCACAGATACGCAGTATTTT

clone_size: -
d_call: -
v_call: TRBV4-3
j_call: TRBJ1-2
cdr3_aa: CASSSGAVNYGYTF
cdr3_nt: TGCGCCAGCAGTTCGGGCGCTGTGAACTATGGCTACACCTTC

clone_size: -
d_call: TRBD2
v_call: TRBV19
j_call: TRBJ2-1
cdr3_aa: CASSMGTSGGVEQFF
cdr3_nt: TGTGCCAGTAGTATGGGGACTAGCGGAGGTGTGGAGCAGTTCTTC

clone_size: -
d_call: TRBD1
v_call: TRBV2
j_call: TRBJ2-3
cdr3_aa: CASSGDRGSDTQYF
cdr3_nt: TGTGCCAGCAGTGGAGACAGGGGATCAGATACGCAGTATTTT

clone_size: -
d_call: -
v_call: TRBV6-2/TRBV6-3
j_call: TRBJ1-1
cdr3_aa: CASSTRRSEAFF
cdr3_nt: TGTGCCAGCAGTACAAGGAGATCCGAAGCTTTCTTT

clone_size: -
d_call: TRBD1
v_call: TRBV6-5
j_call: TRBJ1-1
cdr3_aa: CASSYSTGGLNTEAFF
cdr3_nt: TGTGCCAGCAGTTACTCCACAGGGGGGCTGAACACTGAAGCTTTCTTT

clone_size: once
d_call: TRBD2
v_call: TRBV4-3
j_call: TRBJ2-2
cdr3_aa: CASSHGTRRTGELFF
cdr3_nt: TGCGCCAGCAGCCACGGGACTAGGCGGACCGGGGAGCTGTTTTTT

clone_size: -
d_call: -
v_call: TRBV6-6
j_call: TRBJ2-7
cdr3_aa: CASSYEDSYEQYF
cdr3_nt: TGTGCCAGCAGTTACGAGGACAGCTACGAGCAGTACTTC

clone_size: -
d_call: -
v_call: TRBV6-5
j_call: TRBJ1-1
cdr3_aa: CASRQGGEKAFF
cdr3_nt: TGTGCCAGCAGACAAGGGGGGGAGAAAGCTTTCTTT